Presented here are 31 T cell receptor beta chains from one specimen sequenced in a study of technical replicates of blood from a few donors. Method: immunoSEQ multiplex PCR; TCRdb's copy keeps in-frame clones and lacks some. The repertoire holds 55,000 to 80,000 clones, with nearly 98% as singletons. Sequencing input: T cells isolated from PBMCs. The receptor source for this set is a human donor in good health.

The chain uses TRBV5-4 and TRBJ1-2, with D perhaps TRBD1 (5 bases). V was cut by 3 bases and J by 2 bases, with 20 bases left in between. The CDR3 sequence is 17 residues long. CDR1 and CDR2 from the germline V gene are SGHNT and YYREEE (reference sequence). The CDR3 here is CASSWGWRDSENYGYTF. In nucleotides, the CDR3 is TGTGCCAGCAGCTGGGGCTGGAGGGACTCTGAGAACTATGGCTACACCTTC.

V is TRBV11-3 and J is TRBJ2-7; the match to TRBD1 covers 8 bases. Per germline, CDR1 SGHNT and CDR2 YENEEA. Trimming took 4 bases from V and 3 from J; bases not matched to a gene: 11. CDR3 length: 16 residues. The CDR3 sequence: CASSSTRTGTGYEQYF. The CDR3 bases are TGTGCCAGCAGCTCTACCCGGACAGGGACTGGCTACGAGCAGTACTTC.

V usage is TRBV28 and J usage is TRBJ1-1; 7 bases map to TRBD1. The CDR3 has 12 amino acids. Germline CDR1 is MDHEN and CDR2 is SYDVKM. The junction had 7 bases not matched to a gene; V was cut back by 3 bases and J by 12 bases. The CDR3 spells CASSFGDRDSFF. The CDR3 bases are TGTGCCAGCAGTTTTGGAGACAGGGACTCTTTCTTT.

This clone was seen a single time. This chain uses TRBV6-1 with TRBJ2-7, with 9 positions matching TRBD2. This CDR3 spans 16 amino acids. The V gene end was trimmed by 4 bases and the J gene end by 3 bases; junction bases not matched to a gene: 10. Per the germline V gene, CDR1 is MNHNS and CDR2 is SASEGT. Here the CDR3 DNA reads TGTGCCAGCAGTGGACGGACTAGCGAGGCCTTCTACGAGCAGTACTTC. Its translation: CASSGRTSEAFYEQYF.

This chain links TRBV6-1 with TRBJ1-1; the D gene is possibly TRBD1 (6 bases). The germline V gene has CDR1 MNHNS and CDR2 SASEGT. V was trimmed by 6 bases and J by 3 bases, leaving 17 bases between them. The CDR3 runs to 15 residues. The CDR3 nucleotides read TGTGCCAGCAGCAAAACAGGGAGGGGATACACTGAAGCTTTCTTT. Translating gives CASSKTGRGYTEAFF.

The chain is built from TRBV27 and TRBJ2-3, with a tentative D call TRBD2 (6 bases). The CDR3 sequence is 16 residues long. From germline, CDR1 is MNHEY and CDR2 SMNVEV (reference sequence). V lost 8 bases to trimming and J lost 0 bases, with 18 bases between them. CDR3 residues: CASPSNGGESTDTQYF. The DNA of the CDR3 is TGTGCCAGCCCTTCGAATGGCGGGGAAAGCACAGATACGCAGTATTTT.

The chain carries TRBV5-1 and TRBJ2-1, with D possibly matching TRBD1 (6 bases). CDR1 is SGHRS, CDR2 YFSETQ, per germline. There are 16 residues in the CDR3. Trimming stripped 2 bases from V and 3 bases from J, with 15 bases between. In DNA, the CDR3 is TGCGCCAGCAGCTTATCTACCCGGGACAACTACAATGAGCAGTTCTTC. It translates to CASSLSTRDNYNEQFF.

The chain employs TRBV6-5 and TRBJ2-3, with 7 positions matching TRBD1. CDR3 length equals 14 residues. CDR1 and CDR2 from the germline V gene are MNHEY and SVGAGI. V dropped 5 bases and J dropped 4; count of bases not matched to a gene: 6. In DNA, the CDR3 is TGTGCCAGCAGTCTACAGGGGCAGGCAGATACGCAGTATTTT. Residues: CASSLQGQADTQYF.

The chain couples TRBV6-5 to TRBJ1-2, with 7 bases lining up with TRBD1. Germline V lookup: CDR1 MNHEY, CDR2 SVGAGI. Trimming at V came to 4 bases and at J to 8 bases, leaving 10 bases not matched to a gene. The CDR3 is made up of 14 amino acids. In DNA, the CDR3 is TGTGCCAGCAGTTCCGGGACAGCCCTCGAGGGCTACACCTTC. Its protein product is CASSSGTALEGYTF.

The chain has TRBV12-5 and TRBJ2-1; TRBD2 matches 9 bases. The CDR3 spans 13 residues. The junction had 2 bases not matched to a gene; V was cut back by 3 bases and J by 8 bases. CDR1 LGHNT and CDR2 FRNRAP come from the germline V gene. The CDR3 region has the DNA TGTGCTAGTGGTTTTGCGGGGGGGCATGAGCAGTTCTTC. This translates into CASGFAGGHEQFF.

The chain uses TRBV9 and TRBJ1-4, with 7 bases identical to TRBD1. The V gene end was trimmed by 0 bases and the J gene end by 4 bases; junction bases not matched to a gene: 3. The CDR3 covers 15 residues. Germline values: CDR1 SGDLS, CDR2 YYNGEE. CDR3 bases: TGTGCCAGCAGCGTAGGACAGGGATATAATGAAAAACTGTTTTTT. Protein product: CASSVGQGYNEKLFF. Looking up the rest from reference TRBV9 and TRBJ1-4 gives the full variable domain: DSGVTQTPKHLITATGQRVTLRCSPRSGDLSVYWYQQSLDQGLQFLIQYYNGEERAKGNILERFSAQQFPDLHSELNLSSLELGDSALYFCASSVGQGYNEKLFFGSGTQLSVL.

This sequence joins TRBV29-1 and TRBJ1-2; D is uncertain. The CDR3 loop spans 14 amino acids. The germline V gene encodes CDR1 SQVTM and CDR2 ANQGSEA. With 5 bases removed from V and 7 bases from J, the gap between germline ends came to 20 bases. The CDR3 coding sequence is TGCAGCGTTCTGGAGTTATCCGACGTTGGTGGCTACACCTTC. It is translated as CSVLELSDVGGYTF.

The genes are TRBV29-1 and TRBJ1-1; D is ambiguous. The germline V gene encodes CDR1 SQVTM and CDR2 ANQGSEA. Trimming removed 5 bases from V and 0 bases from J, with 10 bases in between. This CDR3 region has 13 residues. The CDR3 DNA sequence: TGCAGCGTTATGACACCCATGAACACTGAAGCTTTCTTT. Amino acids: CSVMTPMNTEAFF.

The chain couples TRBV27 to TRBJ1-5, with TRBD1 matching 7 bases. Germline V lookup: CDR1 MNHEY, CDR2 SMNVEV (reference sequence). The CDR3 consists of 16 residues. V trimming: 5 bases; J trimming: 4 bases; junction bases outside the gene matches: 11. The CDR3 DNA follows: TGTGCCAGCAGTCCCCTGGACAGGATACCTAATCAGCCCCAGCATTTT. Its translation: CASSPLDRIPNQPQHF.

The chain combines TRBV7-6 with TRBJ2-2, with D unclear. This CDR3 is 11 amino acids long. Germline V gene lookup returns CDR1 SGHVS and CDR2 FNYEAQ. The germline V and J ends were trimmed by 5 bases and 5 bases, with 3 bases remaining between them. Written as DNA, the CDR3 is TGTGCCAGCAGCACAACCGGGGAGCTGTTTTTT. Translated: CASSTTGELFF.

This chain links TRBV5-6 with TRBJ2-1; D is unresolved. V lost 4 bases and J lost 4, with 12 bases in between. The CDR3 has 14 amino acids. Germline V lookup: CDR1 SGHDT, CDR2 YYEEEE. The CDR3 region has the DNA TGTGCCAGCAGCCCAATTCACAGTTACAATGAGCAGTTCTTC. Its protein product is CASSPIHSYNEQFF.

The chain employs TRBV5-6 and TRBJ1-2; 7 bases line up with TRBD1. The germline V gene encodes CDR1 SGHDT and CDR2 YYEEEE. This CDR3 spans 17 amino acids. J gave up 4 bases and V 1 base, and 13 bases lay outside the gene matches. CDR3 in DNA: TGTGCCAGCAGCTTGCCCCCGGGACAGCGCAGTCGCTATGGCTACACCTTC. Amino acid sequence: CASSLPPGQRSRYGYTF.

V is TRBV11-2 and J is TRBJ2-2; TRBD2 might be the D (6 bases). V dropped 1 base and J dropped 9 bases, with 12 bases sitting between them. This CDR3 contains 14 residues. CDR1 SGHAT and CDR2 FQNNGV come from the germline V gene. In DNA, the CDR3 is TGTGCCAGCAGCTTAGCCCTCGGGGGATGGGAGCTGTTTTTT. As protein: CASSLALGGWELFF.

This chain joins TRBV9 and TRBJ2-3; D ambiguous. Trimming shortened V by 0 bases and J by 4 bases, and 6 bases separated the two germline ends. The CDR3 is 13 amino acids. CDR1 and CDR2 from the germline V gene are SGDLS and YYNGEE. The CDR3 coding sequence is TGTGCCAGCAGCGTAGTGGGCGCAGATACGCAGTATTTT. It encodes CASSVVGADTQYF.

CDR3 in amino acids: CASSYKFGGEAFF. CDR3 in DNA: TGTGCCAGCAGTTATAAATTCGGGGGGGAAGCTTTCTTT. The V and J genes are TRBV5-5 and TRBJ1-1, with D possibly TRBD1 on 5 matching bases. Germline loops: CDR1 SGHKS, CDR2 YYEKEE (reference sequence). The CDR3 sequence is 13 residues long. V was pared by 5 bases and J by 8 bases, with 16 bases between.

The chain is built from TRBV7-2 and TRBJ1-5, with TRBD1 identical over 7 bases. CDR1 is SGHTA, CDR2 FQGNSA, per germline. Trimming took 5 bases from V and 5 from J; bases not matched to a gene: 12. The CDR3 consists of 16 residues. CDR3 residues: CASSPSPDRVYQPQHF. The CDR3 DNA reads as TGTGCCAGCAGCCCTAGCCCTGACAGGGTATATCAGCCCCAGCATTTT.

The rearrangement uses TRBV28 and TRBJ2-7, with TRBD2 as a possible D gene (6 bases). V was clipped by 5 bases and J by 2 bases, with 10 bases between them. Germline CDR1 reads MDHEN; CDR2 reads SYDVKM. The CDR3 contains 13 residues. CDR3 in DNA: TGTGCCAGCAGTCTCCCGGGGGCCTACGAGCAGTACTTC. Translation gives CASSLPGAYEQYF.

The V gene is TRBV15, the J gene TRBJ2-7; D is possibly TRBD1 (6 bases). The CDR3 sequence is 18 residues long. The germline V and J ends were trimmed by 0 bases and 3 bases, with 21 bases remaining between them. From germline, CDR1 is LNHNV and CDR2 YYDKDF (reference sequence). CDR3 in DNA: TGTGCCACCAGCAGAGATTCGGGCCCGGGACATACCGACTACGAGCAGTACTTC. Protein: CATSRDSGPGHTDYEQYF.

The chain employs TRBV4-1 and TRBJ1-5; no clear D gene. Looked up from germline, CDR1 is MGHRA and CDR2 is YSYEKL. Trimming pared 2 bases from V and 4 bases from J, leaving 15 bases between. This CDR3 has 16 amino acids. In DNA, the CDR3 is TGCGCCAGCAGCCAACCAACAGCCAGTCTTAATCAGCCCCAGCATTTT. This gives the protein CASSQPTASLNQPQHF.

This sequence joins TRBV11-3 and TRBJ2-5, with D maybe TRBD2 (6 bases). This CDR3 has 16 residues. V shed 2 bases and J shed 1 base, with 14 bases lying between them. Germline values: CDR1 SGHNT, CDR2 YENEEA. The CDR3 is CASSLFPGEAQETQYF. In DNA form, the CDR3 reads TGTGCCAGCAGCTTATTCCCGGGAGAGGCCCAAGAGACCCAGTACTTC.

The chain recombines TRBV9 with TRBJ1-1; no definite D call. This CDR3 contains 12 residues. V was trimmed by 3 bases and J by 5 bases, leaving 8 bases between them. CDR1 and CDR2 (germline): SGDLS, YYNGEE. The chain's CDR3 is CASSGLGTEAFF. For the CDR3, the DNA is TGTGCCAGCAGCGGCCTCGGGACTGAAGCTTTCTTT.

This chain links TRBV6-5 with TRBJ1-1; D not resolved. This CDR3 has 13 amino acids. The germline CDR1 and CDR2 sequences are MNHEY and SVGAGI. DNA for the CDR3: TGTGGGGCGCGAGGGCGCCGGAACACTGAAGCTTTCTTT. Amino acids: CGARGRRNTEAFF.

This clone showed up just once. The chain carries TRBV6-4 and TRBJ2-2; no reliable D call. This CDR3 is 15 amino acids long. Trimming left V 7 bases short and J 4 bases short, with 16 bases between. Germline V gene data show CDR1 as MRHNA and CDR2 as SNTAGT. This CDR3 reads CASTQTESATGELFF. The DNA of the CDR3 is TGTGCCAGCACCCAAACAGAGTCAGCCACCGGGGAGCTGTTTTTT.

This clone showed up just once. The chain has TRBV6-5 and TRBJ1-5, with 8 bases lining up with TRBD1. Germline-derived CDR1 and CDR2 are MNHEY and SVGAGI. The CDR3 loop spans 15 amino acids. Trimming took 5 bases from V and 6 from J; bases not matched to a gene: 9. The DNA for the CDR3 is TGTGCCAGCAGTCGACGTCCAGGGGGCGGTCAGCCCCAGCATTTT. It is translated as CASSRRPGGGQPQHF.

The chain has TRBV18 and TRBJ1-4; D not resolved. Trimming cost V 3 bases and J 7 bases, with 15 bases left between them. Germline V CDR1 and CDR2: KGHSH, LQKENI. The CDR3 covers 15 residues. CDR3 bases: TGTGCCAGCTCACCCAGTTTAACAGAGATTGAAAAACTGTTTTTT. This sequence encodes CASSPSLTEIEKLFF.

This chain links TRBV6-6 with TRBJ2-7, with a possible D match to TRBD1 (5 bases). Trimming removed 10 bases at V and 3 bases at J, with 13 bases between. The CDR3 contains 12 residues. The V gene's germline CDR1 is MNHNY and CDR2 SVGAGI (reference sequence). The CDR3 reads CATGQFSYEQYF. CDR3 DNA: TGTGCCACCGGACAATTTAGCTACGAGCAGTACTTC.